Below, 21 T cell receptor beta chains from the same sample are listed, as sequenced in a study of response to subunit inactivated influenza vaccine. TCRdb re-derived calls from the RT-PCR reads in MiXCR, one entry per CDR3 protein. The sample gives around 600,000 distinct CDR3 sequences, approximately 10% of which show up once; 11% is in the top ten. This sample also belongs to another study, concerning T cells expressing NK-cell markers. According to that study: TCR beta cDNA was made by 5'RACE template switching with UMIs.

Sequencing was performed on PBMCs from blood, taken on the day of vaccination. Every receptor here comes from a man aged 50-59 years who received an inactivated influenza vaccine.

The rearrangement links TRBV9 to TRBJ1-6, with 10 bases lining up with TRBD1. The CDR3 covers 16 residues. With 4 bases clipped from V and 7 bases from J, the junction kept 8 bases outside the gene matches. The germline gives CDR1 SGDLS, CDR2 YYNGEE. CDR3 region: CASSPRGQGLNSPLHF. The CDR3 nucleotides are TGTGCCAGCAGCCCCCGGGGACAGGGGTTAAATTCACCCCTCCACTTT.

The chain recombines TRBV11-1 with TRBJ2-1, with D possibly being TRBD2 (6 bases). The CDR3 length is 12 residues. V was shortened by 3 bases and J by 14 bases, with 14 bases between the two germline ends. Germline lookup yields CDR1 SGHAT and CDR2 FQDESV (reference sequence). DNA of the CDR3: TGTGCCAGCAGCTTTGGGCGGGGACGGGAGTTCTTC. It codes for CASSFGRGREFF.

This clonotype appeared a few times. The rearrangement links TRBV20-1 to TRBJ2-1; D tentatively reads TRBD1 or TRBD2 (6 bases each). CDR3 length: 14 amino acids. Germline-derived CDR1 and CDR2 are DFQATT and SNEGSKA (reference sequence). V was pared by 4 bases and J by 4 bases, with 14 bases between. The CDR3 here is CSAIYGGPYNEQFF. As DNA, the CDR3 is TGCAGTGCTATTTATGGGGGGCCATACAATGAGCAGTTCTTC.

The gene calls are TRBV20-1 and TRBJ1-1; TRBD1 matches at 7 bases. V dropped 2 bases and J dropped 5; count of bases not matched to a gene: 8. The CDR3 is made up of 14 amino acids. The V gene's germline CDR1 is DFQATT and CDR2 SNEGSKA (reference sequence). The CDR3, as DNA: TGCAGTGCTAGACCGACAGGGAGAAAGACTGAAGCTTTCTTT. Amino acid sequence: CSARPTGRKTEAFF.

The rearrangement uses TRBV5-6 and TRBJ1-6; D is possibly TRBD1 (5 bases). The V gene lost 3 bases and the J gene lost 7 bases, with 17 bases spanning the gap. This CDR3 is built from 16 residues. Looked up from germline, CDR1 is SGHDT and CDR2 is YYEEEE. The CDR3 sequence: CASSSPGPVSNSPLHF. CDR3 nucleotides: TGTGCCAGCAGCTCACCGGGACCGGTCTCGAATTCACCCCTCCACTTT.

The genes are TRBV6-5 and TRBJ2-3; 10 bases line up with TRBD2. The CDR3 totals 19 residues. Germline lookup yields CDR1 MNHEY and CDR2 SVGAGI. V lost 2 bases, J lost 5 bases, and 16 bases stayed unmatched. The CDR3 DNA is TGTGCCAGCAGTTACAGGGGGCCTAGCGGGAGTCGGTCGGGAGATACGCAGTATTTT. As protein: CASSYRGPSGSRSGDTQYF.

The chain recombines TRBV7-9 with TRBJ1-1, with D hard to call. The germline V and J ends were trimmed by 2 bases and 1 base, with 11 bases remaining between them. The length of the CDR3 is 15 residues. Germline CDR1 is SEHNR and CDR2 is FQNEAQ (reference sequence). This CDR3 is CASSLLTGWNTEAFF. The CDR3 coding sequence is TGTGCCAGCAGCTTACTTACGGGTTGGAACACTGAAGCTTTCTTT.

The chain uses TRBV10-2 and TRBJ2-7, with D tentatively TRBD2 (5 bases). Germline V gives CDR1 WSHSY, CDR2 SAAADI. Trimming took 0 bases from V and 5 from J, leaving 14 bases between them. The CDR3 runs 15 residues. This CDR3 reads CASSESLARMNEQYF. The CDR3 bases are TGCGCCAGCAGTGAGTCGCTAGCAAGGATGAACGAGCAGTACTTC.

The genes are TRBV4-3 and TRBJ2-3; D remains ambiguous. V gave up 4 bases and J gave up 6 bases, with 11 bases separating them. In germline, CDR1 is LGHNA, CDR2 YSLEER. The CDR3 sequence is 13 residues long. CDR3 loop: CASSPRHQDTQYF. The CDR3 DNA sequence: TGCGCCAGCAGCCCCAGACATCAGGATACGCAGTATTTT.

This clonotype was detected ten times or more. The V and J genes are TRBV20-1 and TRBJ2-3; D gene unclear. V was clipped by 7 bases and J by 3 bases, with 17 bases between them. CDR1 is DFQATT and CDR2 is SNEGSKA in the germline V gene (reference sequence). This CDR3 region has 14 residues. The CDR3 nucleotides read TGCAGTGACAAGGGCGCAGGCCTTACAGATACGCAGTATTTT. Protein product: CSDKGAGLTDTQYF.

CDR3 amino acids: CASGAKNIQYF. The CDR3 region has the DNA TGTGCTTCGGGTGCCAAAAACATTCAGTACTTC. The chain has TRBV30 and TRBJ2-4; D not resolved. The CDR3 is 11 amino acids. From germline, CDR1 is GTSNPN and CDR2 SVGIG (reference sequence).

CDR3 bases: TGTGCCAGCAGTTTCTGGCAGGGGGAGGCCCAAGAGACCCAGTACTTC. Its translation is CASSFWQGEAQETQYF. This rearrangement joins TRBV28 to TRBJ2-5, with D possibly matching TRBD1 (7 bases). CDR3 length equals 16 residues. V lost 3 bases, J lost 1 base, and 15 bases lay in between. Per germline, CDR1 MDHEN and CDR2 SYDVKM.

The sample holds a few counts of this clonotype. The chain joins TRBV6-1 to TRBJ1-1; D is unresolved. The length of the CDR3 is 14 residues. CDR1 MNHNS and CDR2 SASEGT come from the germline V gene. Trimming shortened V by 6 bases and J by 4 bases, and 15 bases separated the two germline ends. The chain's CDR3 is CASSLGPWGTEAFF. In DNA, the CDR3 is TGTGCCAGCAGCCTCGGTCCCTGGGGCACTGAAGCTTTCTTT.

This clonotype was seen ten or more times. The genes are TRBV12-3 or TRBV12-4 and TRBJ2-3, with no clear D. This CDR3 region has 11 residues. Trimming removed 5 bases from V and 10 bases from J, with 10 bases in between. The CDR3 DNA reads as TGTGCCAGCAGTGATGTCGGGCCGCAGTATTTT. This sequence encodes CASSDVGPQYF.

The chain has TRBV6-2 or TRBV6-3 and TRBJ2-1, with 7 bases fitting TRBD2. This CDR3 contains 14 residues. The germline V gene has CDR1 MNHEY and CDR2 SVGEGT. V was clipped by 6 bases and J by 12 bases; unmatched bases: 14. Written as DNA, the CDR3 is TGTGCCAGCAGACGGGACCAGCGGGGCATGAGGCAGTTCTTC. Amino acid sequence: CASRRDQRGMRQFF.

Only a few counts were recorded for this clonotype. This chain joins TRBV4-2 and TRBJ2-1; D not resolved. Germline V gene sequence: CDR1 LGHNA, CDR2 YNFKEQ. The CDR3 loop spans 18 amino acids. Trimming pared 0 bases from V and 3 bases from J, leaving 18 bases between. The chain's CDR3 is CASSQDPPPVLYYNEQFF. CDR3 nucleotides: TGTGCCAGCAGCCAAGATCCCCCCCCCGTGCTATACTACAATGAGCAGTTCTTC.

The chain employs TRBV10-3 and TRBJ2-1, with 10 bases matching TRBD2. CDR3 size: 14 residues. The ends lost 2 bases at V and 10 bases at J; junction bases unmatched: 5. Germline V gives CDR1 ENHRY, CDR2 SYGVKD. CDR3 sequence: CAISETSGDPEQFF. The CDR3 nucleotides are TGTGCCATCAGTGAGACTAGCGGGGACCCAGAGCAGTTCTTC.

CDR3 protein: CASSQDRSGGIYDGYTF. Written as DNA, the CDR3 is TGCGCCAGCAGCCAAGACCGGAGCGGGGGTATATACGATGGCTACACCTTC. The chain combines TRBV4-3 with TRBJ1-2, with D possibly TRBD1 on 5 matching bases. This CDR3 comprises 17 residues. Germline V CDR1 and CDR2: LGHNA, YSLEER. Trimming cost V 0 bases and J 6 bases, with 20 bases left between them.

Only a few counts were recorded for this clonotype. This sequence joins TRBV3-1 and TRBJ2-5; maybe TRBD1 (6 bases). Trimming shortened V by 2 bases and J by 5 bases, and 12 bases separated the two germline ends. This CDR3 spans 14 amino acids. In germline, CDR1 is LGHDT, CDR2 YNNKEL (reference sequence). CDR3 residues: CASSQLRGRETQYF. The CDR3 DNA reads TGTGCCAGCAGCCAACTCAGGGGCCGGGAGACCCAGTACTTC.

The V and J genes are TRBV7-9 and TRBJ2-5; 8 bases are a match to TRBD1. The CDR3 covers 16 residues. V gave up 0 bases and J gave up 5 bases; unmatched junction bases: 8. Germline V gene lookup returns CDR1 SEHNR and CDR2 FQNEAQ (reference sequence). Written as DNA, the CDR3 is TGTGCCAGCAGCTTAGCGCTGTCGGACAGGGAGGAGACCCAGTACTTC. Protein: CASSLALSDREETQYF.

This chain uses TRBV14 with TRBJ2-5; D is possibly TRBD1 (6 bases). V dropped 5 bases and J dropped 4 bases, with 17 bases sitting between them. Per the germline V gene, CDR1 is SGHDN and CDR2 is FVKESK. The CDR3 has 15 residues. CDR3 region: CASSKIQGRGETQYF. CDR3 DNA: TGTGCCAGCAGCAAAATTCAGGGGAGAGGAGAGACCCAGTACTTC.